Shown below are 27 T cell receptor beta chains from a single sample sequenced in a study of shared clonotypes between healthy human individuals. Sequencing was performed with immunoSEQ multiplex PCR; in TCRdb, only in-frame clones are kept and a portion is missing. Of about 1 million clones in the sample, more than 65% are singletons; the top ten hold over 1.3%. The specimen sequenced was memory CD4+ T cells sorted from blood. This sample's subset: CD45RA-negative fraction. The receptor source for this set is a man aged 18 to 30 in good health.

This clone was seen a few times. The chain links TRBV5-6 to TRBJ1-2, with 7 bases matching TRBD1. This CDR3 is 17 amino acids long. CDR1 SGHDT and CDR2 YYEEEE come from the germline V gene. Unmatched junction bases numbered 16, after V lost 0 bases and J lost 8 bases. The chain's CDR3 is CASSLDLWDSEIRGYTF. CDR3 sequence (DNA): TGTGCCAGCAGCTTGGACCTTTGGGACAGTGAAATAAGAGGCTACACCTTC.

V usage is TRBV29-1 and J usage is TRBJ2-4; perhaps TRBD2 as D (5 bases). Trimming pared 4 bases from V and 6 bases from J, leaving 13 bases between. This CDR3 region has 13 residues. Germline V gene data show CDR1 as SQVTM and CDR2 as ANQGSEA. Here the CDR3 reads CSVALETVNIQYF. The CDR3, as DNA: TGCAGCGTTGCACTAGAGACTGTAAACATTCAGTACTTC.

The chain has TRBV25-1 and TRBJ2-1; 7 bases map to TRBD2. Trimming took 1 base from V and 4 from J; bases not matched to a gene: 13. Germline-derived CDR1 and CDR2 are MGHDK and SYGVNS. The CDR3 covers 18 residues. The CDR3 region has the DNA TGTGCCAGCAGTGAATCCACAAAGCGGGGCGGGAGTTACAATGAGCAGTTCTTC. Its translation is CASSESTKRGGSYNEQFF.

This clone has more than one count but fewer than ten. The chain is built from TRBV15 and TRBJ1-5, with 8 bases fitting TRBD1. The junction had 9 bases not matched to a gene; V was cut back by 5 bases and J by 0 bases. Germline values: CDR1 LNHNV, CDR2 YYDKDF (reference sequence). This CDR3 has 17 amino acids. In DNA, the CDR3 is TGTGCCACCAGCGGGACTGACAGGGGCGTTAGCAATCAGCCCCAGCATTTT. Protein product: CATSGTDRGVSNQPQHF.

Of note for this clone: The sample has other DNA sequences that encode this CDR3 too. The chain links TRBV18 to TRBJ1-1; unclear D gene. The ends were cut back, 0 bases at V and 5 bases at J, with 7 bases in the middle. Germline CDR1 is KGHSH and CDR2 is LQKENI. The CDR3 loop spans 13 amino acids. Here the CDR3 reads CASSPPTRTEAFF. The CDR3 nucleotides read TGTGCCAGCTCACCACCTACTAGAACTGAAGCTTTCTTT.

The chain recombines TRBV19 with TRBJ2-6; D may correspond to TRBD1 or TRBD2 (5 bases each). V lost 5 bases and J 1 base, leaving 9 bases between the germline ends. From germline, CDR1 is LNHDA and CDR2 SQIVND (reference sequence). CDR3 length: 15 residues. Here the CDR3 reads CASSLRGSGANVLTF. CDR3 sequence (DNA): TGTGCCAGTAGTCTGAGGGGTTCTGGGGCCAACGTCCTGACTTTC.

This rearrangement joins TRBV5-8 to TRBJ2-7; the D gene is possibly TRBD1 (6 bases). V gave up 1 base and J gave up 2 bases, with 10 bases separating them. CDR1 and CDR2 (germline): SGHTS, YDEGEE. This CDR3 is 14 amino acids long. The CDR3 nucleotides read TGTGCCAGCAGCTTGCAGACAGGTCCCTACGAGCAGTACTTC. Encoded protein: CASSLQTGPYEQYF.

The chain has TRBV6-1 and TRBJ2-6; D is perhaps TRBD1 (5 bases). Germline V gives CDR1 MNHNS, CDR2 SASEGT. CDR3 length equals 15 residues. Trimming stripped 6 bases from V and 0 bases from J, with 9 bases between. This CDR3 is CASRQELSGANVLTF. The CDR3 coding sequence is TGTGCCAGCAGACAGGAACTCTCTGGGGCCAACGTCCTGACTTTC.

This clone has only one observation. The chain joins TRBV9 to TRBJ2-5; D not resolved. Germline V gene lookup returns CDR1 SGDLS and CDR2 YYNGEE. The ends were cut back, 0 bases at V and 3 bases at J, with 6 bases in the middle. CDR3 length: 13 amino acids. CDR3 region: CASSVGPKETQYF. In nucleotides, the CDR3 is TGTGCCAGCAGCGTAGGCCCTAAAGAGACCCAGTACTTC.

This clone was found a few times. The rearrangement uses TRBV2 and TRBJ2-1; D might be TRBD2 (6 bases). V was clipped by 6 bases and J by 5 bases, with 17 bases between them. Germline CDR1 SNHLY, CDR2 FYNNEI. This CDR3 region has 15 residues. CDR3 sequence reads: CASSVLAGLNNEQFF. CDR3 coding DNA: TGTGCCAGCAGCGTTCTGGCGGGGTTGAACAATGAGCAGTTCTTC.

This clone has at least ten counts. The rearrangement links TRBV7-2 to TRBJ2-7; D is uncertain. V lost 1 base to trimming and J lost 0 bases, with 7 bases between them. The CDR3 sequence is 14 residues long. Germline CDR1 and CDR2: SGHTA and FQGNSA. The CDR3 is CASSLVYTSYEQYF. CDR3 nucleotide sequence: TGTGCCAGCAGCTTAGTGTATACCTCCTACGAGCAGTACTTC.

The chain uses TRBV5-1 and TRBJ2-4, with D tentatively TRBD1 or TRBD2 (6 bases each). Trimming stripped 0 bases from V and 5 bases from J, with 12 bases between. The CDR3 is 15 amino acids. From germline, CDR1 is SGHRS and CDR2 YFSETQ. The CDR3 region is CASSLAGGRENIQYF. Written as DNA, the CDR3 is TGCGCCAGCAGCTTGGCCGGGGGCAGGGAAAACATTCAGTACTTC. Complete variable domain (other parts from reference TRBV5-1 and TRBJ2-4): KAGVTQTPRYLIKTRGQQVTLSCSPISGHRSVSWYQQTPGQGLQFLFEYFSETQRNKGNFPGRFSGRQFSNSRSEMNVSTLELGDSALYLCASSLAGGRENIQYFGAGTRLSVL.

This sequence joins TRBV11-2 and TRBJ2-7; D unresolved. Between the trimmed V and J ends, which lost 0 bases and 7 bases, there was a span of 13 bases. Germline CDR1 SGHAT, CDR2 FQNNGV. The CDR3 is made up of 14 amino acids. In DNA form, the CDR3 reads TGTGCCAGCAGCTTAGATGGTCCGGGTTGGGAGCAGTACTTC. Translated, it gives CASSLDGPGWEQYF.

The chain is built from TRBV30 and TRBJ2-5; TRBD2 matches at 7 bases. In germline, CDR1 is GTSNPN, CDR2 SVGIG (reference sequence). V shed 2 bases and J 5 bases; nucleotides not matched to a gene: 2. The CDR3 is 12 amino acids. This chain's CDR3 is CAWSNSGETQYF. The CDR3 region has the DNA TGTGCCTGGAGTAATAGCGGGGAGACCCAGTACTTC.

As concerns this clone: At the DNA level, this CDR3 is encoded by other sequences in the same sample as well. V usage is TRBV2 and J usage is TRBJ1-5, with a possible D match to TRBD1 (5 bases). The CDR3 consists of 14 residues. The ends were cut back, 4 bases at V and 2 bases at J, with 9 bases in the middle. Germline lookup yields CDR1 SNHLY and CDR2 FYNNEI. The CDR3 nucleotides are TGTGCCAGCAGTGTGCAGGGAGGCAATCAGCCCCAGCATTTT. Encoded protein: CASSVQGGNQPQHF.

J is TRBJ2-1 and V is TRBV6-5; D may be TRBD2 (5 bases). V lost 0 bases to trimming and J lost 4 bases, with 10 bases between them. Germline-derived CDR1 and CDR2 are MNHEY and SVGAGI. There are 15 residues in the CDR3. CDR3 protein: CASSYSEADYNEQFF. DNA for the CDR3: TGTGCCAGCAGTTACTCGGAGGCGGATTACAATGAGCAGTTCTTC.

This clone was seen ten or more times. The V and J genes are TRBV13 and TRBJ2-5; 9 nucleotides line up with TRBD1. The length of the CDR3 is 15 residues. Germline values: CDR1 PRHDT, CDR2 FYEKMQ (reference sequence). V lost 4 bases to trimming and J lost 2 bases; unmatched junction nucleotides: 5. The CDR3: CASSYRTGAQETQYF. CDR3 nucleotides: TGTGCCAGCAGCTACAGGACAGGGGCTCAAGAGACCCAGTACTTC.

The gene calls are TRBV5-1 and TRBJ1-6; D might be TRBD1 (6 bases). The CDR3 totals 17 residues. V shed 4 bases and J shed 7 bases, with 21 bases lying between them. Germline V gene data show CDR1 as SGHRS and CDR2 as YFSETQ. The DNA for the CDR3 is TGCGCCAGCAGCCCCACCACCCGACAGGTCGACAATTCACCCCTCCACTTT. Translating it yields CASSPTTRQVDNSPLHF.

The chain joins TRBV5-1 to TRBJ2-3, with 10 nucleotides matching TRBD2. V was clipped by 3 bases and J by 2 bases; unmatched bases: 6. Germline CDR1 is SGHRS and CDR2 is YFSETQ. The CDR3 runs 16 residues. The CDR3 loop reads CASSSRAGGITDTQYF. In nucleotides, the CDR3 is TGCGCCAGCAGCTCCAGAGCGGGGGGGATCACAGATACGCAGTATTTT.

This chain uses TRBV10-3 with TRBJ2-3, with a tentative D call TRBD2 (6 bases). The CDR3 totals 15 residues. Trimming took off 4 bases at V and 3 bases at J, with 14 bases between the two ends. Germline V gene sequence: CDR1 ENHRY, CDR2 SYGVKD. The CDR3 nucleotides read TGTGCCATCAGTGCGGGATTGGAGGGGACAGATACGCAGTATTTT. It yields the protein CAISAGLEGTDTQYF.

As concerns this clone: This may be a read error: a much more frequent sequence differs by one nucleotide. The chain joins TRBV2 to TRBJ1-5; TRBD1 is a possible D gene (5 bases). The CDR3 runs to 14 residues. Trimming took 5 bases from V and 0 from J, leaving 8 bases between them. CDR1 SNHLY and CDR2 FYNNEI come from the germline V gene. CDR3 coding DNA: TGTGCCAGCAGTCGGGACGGTAGCAATCAGCCCCAGCATTTT. Translating it yields CASSRDGSNQPQHF. Drawing the rest from reference TRBV2 and TRBJ1-5, the complete variable domain is EPEVTQTPSHQVTQMGQEVILRCVPISNHLYFYWYRQILGQKVEFLVSFYNNEISEKSEIFDDQFSVERPDGSNFTLKIRSTKLEDSAMYFCASSRDGSNQPQHFGDGTRLSIL.

This clone occurred many times. The chain employs TRBV7-2 and TRBJ1-6; D call uncertain. This CDR3 has 17 amino acids. Trimming left V 1 base short and J 6 bases short, with 16 bases between. Germline V gene lookup returns CDR1 SGHTA and CDR2 FQGNSA. CDR3 loop: CASSLGTVAGSNSPLHF. The CDR3 nucleotides read TGTGCCAGCAGCTTAGGGACCGTGGCGGGGAGTAATTCACCCCTCCACTTT.

Many counts were recorded for this clone. The chain couples TRBV29-1 to TRBJ2-5; perhaps D is TRBD1 or TRBD2 (5 bases each). V dropped 5 bases and J dropped 4 bases, with 14 bases sitting between them. In germline, CDR1 is SQVTM, CDR2 ANQGSEA. The CDR3 totals 13 residues. CDR3 in amino acids: CSVQGDGRETQYF. CDR3 DNA sequence: TGCAGCGTTCAGGGCGATGGGAGAGAGACCCAGTACTTC.

The V gene is TRBV27, the J gene TRBJ1-4; D perhaps matches TRBD1 (6 bases). This CDR3 region has 14 residues. The V and J ends lost 5 bases and 7 bases respectively, with 14 bases between them. Germline values: CDR1 MNHEY, CDR2 SMNVEV (reference sequence). CDR3 region: CASSQRQAAEKLFF. The CDR3, as DNA: TGTGCCAGCAGTCAACGACAGGCCGCTGAAAAACTGTTTTTT.

J is TRBJ2-1 and V is TRBV30; no clear D. The CDR3 sequence is 14 residues long. The germline V gene encodes CDR1 GTSNPN and CDR2 SVGIG (reference sequence). With 7 bases removed from V and 1 base from J, the gap between germline ends came to 14 bases. The CDR3, as DNA: TGTGCCTTGCAATATGGGTTTTCCTACAATGAGCAGTTCTTC. Amino acid sequence: CALQYGFSYNEQFF.

The chain combines TRBV10-1 with TRBJ2-3, with 7 bases identical to TRBD2. The J segment lost 4 bases and the V segment lost 6 bases, leaving 13 bases of the junction unmatched. The CDR3 spans 16 residues. Germline V CDR1 and CDR2: WNHNN, SYGVQD (reference sequence). The CDR3 here is CASSHNSLAFPDTQYF. The CDR3 DNA reads TGCGCCAGCAGCCATAATTCACTAGCGTTTCCAGATACGCAGTATTTT.

Details on this clone: One end of the junction varies from germline; a read error may be responsible. The same CDR3 can be traced to other DNA sequences in this sample. The V call is TRBV11-2, the J call TRBJ2-5; no clear D gene. This CDR3 has 13 residues. The germline gives CDR1 SGHAT, CDR2 FQNNGV. The CDR3 coding sequence is TGTGCCAGCAGCTTCTCGCACCAGGAGACCCAGTACTTC. Translated: CASSFSHQETQYF.